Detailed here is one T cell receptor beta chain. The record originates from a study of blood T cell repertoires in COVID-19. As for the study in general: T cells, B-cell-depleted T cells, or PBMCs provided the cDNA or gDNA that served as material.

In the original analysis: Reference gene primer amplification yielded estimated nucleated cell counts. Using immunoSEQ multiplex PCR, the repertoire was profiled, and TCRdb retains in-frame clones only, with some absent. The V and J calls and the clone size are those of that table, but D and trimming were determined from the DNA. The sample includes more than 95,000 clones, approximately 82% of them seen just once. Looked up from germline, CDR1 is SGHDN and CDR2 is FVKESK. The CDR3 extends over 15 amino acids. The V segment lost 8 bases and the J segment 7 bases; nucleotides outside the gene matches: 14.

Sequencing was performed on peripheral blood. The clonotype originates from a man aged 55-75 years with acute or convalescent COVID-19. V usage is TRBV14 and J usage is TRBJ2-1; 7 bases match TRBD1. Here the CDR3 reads CASSKPGTVVNEQFF. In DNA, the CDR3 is TGTGCCAGCTCTAAACCCGGGACAGTAGTTAATGAGCAGTTCTTC.